Listed below are T cell receptor beta chains from one sample, sequenced in a study of T cells in Graves' hyperthyroidism and ophthalmopathy. TCRdb processed the multiplex PCR reads anew with MiXCR; each CDR3 protein has one entry. The data contain a few hundred thousand distinct CDR3 sequences, approximately 17% of them seen just once; the ten biggest clones take up around two fifths. The sequenced material came from blood. The receptors derive from a man younger than 35 with Graves' ophthalmopathy. The CDR3 runs from the conserved cysteine through the conserved F or W. D genes are given only for firm matches. Size values are once, few and many counts, or a class for expanded clones, and some rows have none.

clone_size d_call j_call v_call cdr3_nt cdr3_aa
NA NA TRBJ2-1 TRBV25-1 TGTGCCAGCAGTTTGCAGGGGAACTACAATGAGCAGTTCTTC CASSLQGNYNEQFF
many NA TRBJ1-6 TRBV5-1 TGCGCCAGCAGCTTGGGGGGGATTAATTCACCCCTCCACTTT CASSLGGINSPLHF
many NA TRBJ2-5 TRBV7-3 TGTGCCAGCAGCTTCTCCCTCCAAGAGACCCAGTACTTC CASSFSLQETQYF
many NA TRBJ2-1 TRBV3-1 TGTGCCAGCAGCCTCCTAGACACCGGCAATGAGCAGTTCTTC CASSLLDTGNEQFF
few NA TRBJ2-4 TRBV7-8 TGTGCCAGCGCCCCCCGGCCTGGACAGATACAAAACATTCAGTACTTC CASAPRPGQIQNIQYF
NA TRBD2 TRBJ2-3 TRBV20-1 TGCAGTGCTAGGCCCCCACTCCTAGCGGGAGTTGTCACAGATACGCAGTATTTT CSARPPLLAGVVTDTQYF
NA TRBD1 TRBJ1-5 TRBV19 TGTGCCAGTAGCCCGGGACAGGGACCCGGGATGCCCCAGCATTTT CASSPGQGPGMPQHF
many TRBD1 TRBJ1-5 TRBV12-3/TRBV12-4 TGTGCCAGCAGTTGGACAGGGGGCAATCAGCCCCAGCATTTT CASSWTGGNQPQHF
many NA TRBJ1-5 TRBV6-5 TGTGCCAGCAGTTACGGGCGCGGGGAAGAGGGCAATCAGCCCCAGCATTTT CASSYGRGEEGNQPQHF
few NA TRBJ2-1 TRBV2 TGTGCCAGCAGAACCGGGACATGGATAGGCAATGAGCAGTTCTTC CASRTGTWIGNEQFF
many NA TRBJ2-2 TRBV6-1 TGTGCCAGCAGTCGGGACACCGTTGGCCCCCCCGGGGAGCTGTTTTTT CASSRDTVGPPGELFF
many NA TRBJ2-1 TRBV18 TGTGCCAGCTCACCACGTATGGGTATAGGCTACAATGAGCAGTTCTTC CASSPRMGIGYNEQFF
many TRBD2 TRBJ2-1 TRBV7-9 TGTGCCAGCAGCCCAGGGACTAGCGGGGGGGATGAGCAGTTCTTC CASSPGTSGGDEQFF
few NA TRBJ1-3 TRBV7-9 TGTGCCAGCAGCCGTTGGGACGGGGGAAACACCATATATTTT CASSRWDGGNTIYF
few TRBD2 TRBJ2-3 TRBV12-3/TRBV12-4 TGTGCCAGCAGTTTAGATCGTCTAGCGGGGGGGCCTCGGGCAGATACGCAGTATTTT CASSLDRLAGGPRADTQYF
NA NA TRBJ1-4 TRBV10-3 TGTGCCATCCGGGGCAGGACGAACGAAAAACTGTTTTTT CAIRGRTNEKLFF
NA NA TRBJ1-2 TRBV5-6 TGTGCCAGCAGCTTTAATTGGGGTTTGTTCTATGGCTACACCTTC CASSFNWGLFYGYTF
NA NA TRBJ1-3 TRBV3-1 TGTGCCAGCAGCCAAGGAGTTGGAACAGCTGGAAACACCATATATTTT CASSQGVGTAGNTIYF
many TRBD1 TRBJ2-2 TRBV3-1 TGTGCCAGCCTTCAAACAGGGGTCGACGGGGAGCTGTTTTTT CASLQTGVDGELFF
NA TRBD2 TRBJ2-7 TRBV10-3 TGTGCCATCAGTGAGTCCCTAGCGGGGGGATCCTACGAGCAGTACTTC CAISESLAGGSYEQYF
many TRBD2 TRBJ2-3 TRBV11-2 TGTGCCAGCAGCGTGGGGCTAGCGGAAATAACTAGCACAGATACGCAGTATTTT CASSVGLAEITSTDTQYF
many NA TRBJ1-5 TRBV28 TGTGCCAGCAGCGACAGGATTCAGCCCCAGCATTTT CASSDRIQPQHF
many TRBD2 TRBJ2-3 TRBV2 TGTGCCAGCATCGGGACTAGCGTGCCAGATACGCAGTATTTT CASIGTSVPDTQYF
NA TRBD1 TRBJ1-2 TRBV18 TGTGCCAGCTCACCACCAGACAGGGTTGGGTTCACCTTC CASSPPDRVGFTF
many NA TRBJ2-7 TRBV28 TGTGCCAGCAGTTTGGACACCGTCTCCTACGAGCAGTACTTC CASSLDTVSYEQYF
many NA TRBJ1-6 TRBV28 TGTGCCAGCAGTTTACTAGCCGGTGATAATTCACCCCTCCACTTT CASSLLAGDNSPLHF
many NA TRBJ2-1 TRBV2 TGTGCCAGCATGTTGAAGCAGCAGTTCTTC CASMLKQQFF